Below are 14 T cell receptor beta chains sequenced from a single sample in a study of cytomegalovirus exposure and HLA in healthy donors. PCR amplification relied on 60 Vbeta primers (plus 13 Jbeta primers). Sequencing was performed with immunoSEQ multiplex PCR; in TCRdb, only in-frame clones are kept and a portion is missing. Of about 90,000 clones in the sample, roughly four fifths were seen once. The sequencing sample was made of PBMCs. The receptors here all came from a woman aged 60-75 years in good health and CMV-seropositive.

V and J are TRBV4-2 and TRBJ2-6; TRBD2 matches 7 bases. CDR1 and CDR2 (germline): LGHNA, YNFKEQ. Trimming took 0 bases from V and 0 from J; bases not matched to a gene: 5. There are 18 residues in the CDR3. CDR3 region: CASSQEPAGTSGANVLTF. In DNA, the CDR3 is TGTGCCAGCAGCCAAGAACCAGCGGGGACCTCTGGGGCCAACGTCCTGACTTTC.

This rearrangement joins TRBV19 to TRBJ1-4; tentative D call: TRBD1 (6 bases). The V and J ends lost 4 bases and 2 bases respectively, with 8 bases between them. The CDR3 contains 14 residues. Germline values: CDR1 LNHDA, CDR2 SQIVND (reference sequence). The CDR3 coding sequence is TGTGCCAGTAGTACCGGACAGACTAATGAAAAACTGTTTTTT. It translates to CASSTGQTNEKLFF.

This clone appeared a single time. The rearrangement joins TRBV7-9 to TRBJ2-5; TRBD1 is a possible D gene (6 bases). Trimming pared 5 bases from V and 4 bases from J, leaving 17 bases between. Germline V lookup: CDR1 SEHNR, CDR2 FQNEAQ (reference sequence). The CDR3 consists of 15 residues. CDR3 DNA sequence: TGTGCCAGCAGCGGCCGGGACAAATTAGTAGAGACCCAGTACTTC. It encodes CASSGRDKLVETQYF.

This chain links TRBV30 with TRBJ2-5; 7 bases align to TRBD1. This CDR3 spans 14 amino acids. The V segment lost 0 bases and the J segment 11 bases; nucleotides outside the gene matches: 12. CDR1 GTSNPN and CDR2 SVGIG come from the germline V gene (reference sequence). CDR3: CAWSVQGGRREQYF. The CDR3 DNA reads as TGTGCCTGGAGTGTACAAGGGGGCAGGAGAGAGCAGTACTTC. The entire variable domain, with the rest obtained from reference TRBV30 and TRBJ2-5, is as follows: SQTIHQWPATLVQPVGSPLSLECTVEGTSNPNLYWYRQAAGRGLQLLFYSVGIGQISSEVPQNLSASRPQDRQFILSSKKLLLSDSGFYLCAWSVQGGRREQYFGPGTRLLVL.

This clone was observed a single time. The rearrangement links TRBV10-3 to TRBJ2-4; 11 bases agree with TRBD2. V dropped 2 bases and J dropped 0; count of bases not matched to a gene: 12. CDR3 length: 20 amino acids. CDR1 is ENHRY and CDR2 is SYGVKD in the germline V gene. In DNA, the CDR3 is TGTGCCATCAGTGAGCCATTAGCGGGAGGGGGACTTCTAGCCAAAAACATTCAGTACTTC. It codes for CAISEPLAGGGLLAKNIQYF.

This chain connects TRBV10-1 to TRBJ2-1, with D maybe TRBD2 (6 bases). V dropped 2 bases and J dropped 7 bases, with 12 bases sitting between them. The germline gives CDR1 WNHNN, CDR2 SYGVQD (reference sequence). The CDR3 consists of 14 residues. The CDR3 coding sequence is TGCGCCAGCAGTGAGCCCCCCGGGGGTAATGAGCAGTTCTTC. This gives the protein CASSEPPGGNEQFF.

V and J are TRBV4-1 and TRBJ2-1, with TRBD1 as a possible D gene (5 bases). The germline V gene encodes CDR1 MGHRA and CDR2 YSYEKL. The V end lost 4 bases, the J end lost 12 bases, and 13 bases lay between the germline ends. The CDR3 consists of 12 residues. CDR3: CASSPDGRGQFF. CDR3 bases: TGCGCCAGCAGCCCAGATGGTAGGGGGCAGTTCTTC.

CDR3 sequence: CAWSDLGRQPQHF. For the CDR3, the DNA is TGTGCCTGGAGTGACCTCGGGAGGCAGCCCCAGCATTTT. The chain carries TRBV30 and TRBJ1-5; D unclear. V lost 1 base and J 7 bases, leaving 11 bases between the germline ends. The CDR3 spans 13 residues. Germline CDR1 is GTSNPN and CDR2 is SVGIG (reference sequence).

The chain recombines TRBV5-1 with TRBJ2-1; TRBD1 matches at 9 bases. Germline V CDR1 and CDR2: SGHRS, YFSETQ. The CDR3 has 15 residues. The V gene end was trimmed by 4 bases and the J gene end by 0 bases; junction bases not matched to a gene: 2. The CDR3 sequence: CASSPTGGSYNEQFF. As DNA, the CDR3 is TGCGCCAGCAGCCCGACAGGGGGCTCCTACAATGAGCAGTTCTTC.

The chain couples TRBV30 to TRBJ1-4, with D possibly TRBD1 on 5 matching bases. Trimming took off 4 bases at V and 7 bases at J, with 19 bases between the two ends. CDR3 length equals 15 residues. CDR1 is GTSNPN, CDR2 SVGIG, per germline (reference sequence). The CDR3 region is CAWKGGASNSEKLFF. Here the CDR3 DNA reads TGTGCCTGGAAGGGTGGGGCCAGTAACAGTGAAAAACTGTTTTTT.

This clone appeared a single time. The V and J genes are TRBV27 and TRBJ1-4; no clear D. The CDR3 extends over 13 amino acids. From germline, CDR1 is MNHEY and CDR2 SMNVEV (reference sequence). The V gene lost 4 bases and the J gene lost 7 bases, with 10 bases spanning the gap. CDR3 in amino acids: CASSYRGREKLFF. DNA of the CDR3: TGTGCCAGCAGTTACCGGGGTCGTGAAAAACTGTTTTTT.

This clone was detected only once. The chain recombines TRBV28 with TRBJ2-1; TRBD2 might be the D (6 bases). V gave up 6 bases and J gave up 3 bases, with 15 bases separating them. This CDR3 is built from 15 residues. From germline, CDR1 is MDHEN and CDR2 SYDVKM. DNA for the CDR3: TGTGCCAGCAGGGACTGGGCGGGAAACTACAATGAGCAGTTCTTC. This encodes CASRDWAGNYNEQFF.

This clone appeared a few times. The chain carries TRBV7-9 and TRBJ2-4; tentatively, D is TRBD1 (6 bases). CDR3 length: 13 amino acids. Looked up from germline, CDR1 is SEHNR and CDR2 is FQNEAQ (reference sequence). Between the trimmed V and J ends, which lost 1 base and 8 bases, there was a span of 9 bases. CDR3 in amino acids: CASSLGKGDIQYF. CDR3 nucleotide sequence: TGTGCCAGCAGCTTAGGAAAGGGGGACATTCAGTACTTC. The full variable domain, in which reference TRBV7-9 and TRBJ2-4 provide the parts outside the CDR3, is DTGVSQNPRHKITKRGQNVTFRCDPISEHNRLYWYRQTLGQGPEFLTYFQNEAQLEKSRLLSDRFSAERPKGSFSTLEIQRTEQGDSAMYLCASSLGKGDIQYFGAGTRLSVL.

Written as DNA, the CDR3 is TGTGCCATCAGTGGGGGGACTGGGAACTACGAGCAGTACTTC. Translated: CAISGGTGNYEQYF. The chain links TRBV10-3 to TRBJ2-7; a weak D match, TRBD2 (6 bases). Germline CDR1 ENHRY, CDR2 SYGVKD. V was clipped by 4 bases and J by 3 bases, with 13 bases between them. This CDR3 contains 14 residues.